These T cell receptor beta chains were read from a single sample in a study of human thymus T cells. Libraries were prepared by immunoSEQ multiplex PCR; TCRdb keeps only in-frame clonotypes and omits some of them. This sample has more than 70,000 clones, with 90% to 98% found just once. Sequenced material: thymus tissue. The receptors derive from a boy under two years old with a congenital heart defect but otherwise immunologically healthy. Each CDR3 is given with its conserved first and last residue. Fields, in order: clone size, D gene, J gene, V gene, CDR3 protein, CDR3 DNA. The D gene is left open where the match is weak. Size is stated for part of the rows, as once, few or many counts, or as a class when the clone is expanded.

clone_size: .; d_call: .; j_call: TRBJ1-2; v_call: TRBV19; cdr3_aa: CASSRTDLYGYTF; cdr3_nt: TGTGCCAGTAGTCGAACAGACCTTTATGGCTACACCTTC
clone_size: .; d_call: .; j_call: TRBJ2-2; v_call: TRBV18; cdr3_aa: CASSPWQSGALTTGELFF; cdr3_nt: TGTGCCAGCTCACCATGGCAGTCAGGGGCTTTGACCACCGGGGAGCTGTTTTTT
clone_size: .; d_call: .; j_call: TRBJ2-1; v_call: TRBV14; cdr3_aa: CASSQEADSYNEQFF; cdr3_nt: TGTGCCAGCAGCCAAGAGGCGGATTCCTACAATGAGCAGTTCTTC
clone_size: .; d_call: TRBD2; j_call: TRBJ2-1; v_call: TRBV19; cdr3_aa: CASSKVALAGGIPSYNEQFF; cdr3_nt: TGTGCCAGTAGTAAAGTAGCACTAGCGGGGGGGATCCCGAGCTACAATGAGCAGTTCTTC
clone_size: .; d_call: .; j_call: TRBJ2-2; v_call: TRBV19; cdr3_aa: CASSKGGTPRTGELFF; cdr3_nt: TGTGCCAGTAGTAAGGGTGGTACCCCCCGTACCGGGGAGCTGTTTTTT
clone_size: .; d_call: TRBD2; j_call: TRBJ2-7; v_call: TRBV10-3; cdr3_aa: CAISESKSGGPGSTDYEQYF; cdr3_nt: TGTGCCATCAGTGAGTCGAAGTCGGGAGGACCAGGGTCGACGGACTACGAGCAGTACTTC
clone_size: .; d_call: .; j_call: TRBJ2-5; v_call: TRBV7-8; cdr3_aa: CASSPRTEPRQETQYF; cdr3_nt: TGTGCCAGCAGTCCACGGACAGAGCCAAGGCAAGAGACCCAGTACTTC
clone_size: once; d_call: .; j_call: TRBJ2-3; v_call: TRBV7-2; cdr3_aa: CASSLPRAADTQYF; cdr3_nt: TGTGCCAGCAGCTTACCGAGAGCCGCAGATACGCAGTATTTT
clone_size: .; d_call: TRBD2; j_call: TRBJ2-1; v_call: TRBV4-1; cdr3_aa: CASSQVAGVGLAKFPNNEQFF; cdr3_nt: TGCGCCAGCAGCCAAGTCGCAGGTGTGGGACTAGCGAAATTCCCCAATAATGAGCAGTTCTTC
clone_size: .; d_call: TRBD2; j_call: TRBJ2-5; v_call: TRBV28; cdr3_aa: CASSTGLADFPGGTQYF; cdr3_nt: TGTGCCAGCAGCACCGGACTAGCCGACTTCCCCGGGGGGACCCAGTACTTC
clone_size: .; d_call: .; j_call: TRBJ2-1; v_call: TRBV7-3; cdr3_aa: CASSLKVLHEQFF; cdr3_nt: TGTGCCAGCAGCTTAAAAGTCCTCCATGAGCAGTTCTTC
clone_size: .; d_call: .; j_call: TRBJ2-1; v_call: TRBV2; cdr3_aa: CASSAVPEQFF; cdr3_nt: TGTGCCAGCAGTGCAGTTCCGGAGCAGTTCTTC
clone_size: .; d_call: TRBD1; j_call: TRBJ1-5; v_call: TRBV6-1; cdr3_aa: CASSSPGQGCQPQHF; cdr3_nt: TGTGCCAGCAGTTCACCGGGACAGGGGTGTCAGCCCCAGCATTTT
clone_size: .; d_call: TRBD1; j_call: TRBJ2-7; v_call: TRBV2; cdr3_aa: CASRETDRKASYEQYF; cdr3_nt: TGTGCCAGCAGGGAGACGGACAGGAAAGCCTCCTACGAGCAGTACTTC
clone_size: .; d_call: .; j_call: TRBJ1-5; v_call: TRBV11-2; cdr3_aa: CASSFLRGLPQHF; cdr3_nt: TGTGCCAGCAGCTTCCTCAGGGGATTACCCCAGCATTTT
clone_size: .; d_call: TRBD2; j_call: TRBJ2-5; v_call: TRBV6-1; cdr3_aa: CASSELAGGPRETQYF; cdr3_nt: TGTGCCAGCAGTGAACTAGCGGGAGGGCCGAGAGAGACCCAGTACTTC
clone_size: .; d_call: .; j_call: TRBJ1-6; v_call: TRBV14; cdr3_aa: CASSQELRTESTYNSPLHF; cdr3_nt: TGTGCCAGCAGCCAAGAGTTGAGGACAGAGTCAACCTATAATTCACCCCTCCACTTT
clone_size: .; d_call: .; j_call: TRBJ1-1; v_call: TRBV7-2; cdr3_aa: CASSLLEGIENTEAFF; cdr3_nt: TGTGCCAGCAGCTTACTTGAGGGGATCGAAAACACTGAAGCTTTCTTT
clone_size: .; d_call: .; j_call: TRBJ1-5; v_call: TRBV11-2; cdr3_aa: CASSLDLGHGTNSNQPQHF; cdr3_nt: TGTGCCAGCAGCTTAGATCTGGGACACGGCACAAATAGCAATCAGCCCCAGCATTTT
clone_size: .; d_call: .; j_call: TRBJ1-5; v_call: TRBV27; cdr3_aa: CASSLSGRDGNQPQHF; cdr3_nt: TGTGCCAGCAGTTTATCGGGCAGGGACGGCAATCAGCCCCAGCATTTT
clone_size: .; d_call: .; j_call: TRBJ1-2; v_call: TRBV6-5; cdr3_aa: CASSWGGERRRVYTF; cdr3_nt: TGTGCCAGCAGTTGGGGGGGGGAAAGGAGGAGAGTCTACACCTTC
clone_size: .; d_call: .; j_call: TRBJ2-3; v_call: TRBV5-4; cdr3_aa: CASSLYRTGKDPTTQYF; cdr3_nt: TGTGCCAGCAGCTTGTACCGAACAGGCAAAGACCCCACAACGCAGTATTTT
clone_size: .; d_call: .; j_call: TRBJ2-7; v_call: TRBV7-9; cdr3_aa: CASSLETADFSSYEQYF; cdr3_nt: TGTGCCAGCAGCTTAGAGACAGCCGATTTCAGCTCCTACGAGCAGTACTTC
clone_size: .; d_call: TRBD2; j_call: TRBJ2-7; v_call: TRBV14; cdr3_aa: CASSQGGGGYEQYF; cdr3_nt: TGTGCCAGCAGCCAAGGCGGGGGAGGCTACGAGCAGTACTTC
clone_size: .; d_call: .; j_call: TRBJ2-3; v_call: TRBV9; cdr3_aa: CASSSHSRRTDTQYF; cdr3_nt: TGTGCCAGCAGCTCCCACAGTAGGCGCACAGATACGCAGTATTTT
clone_size: .; d_call: TRBD1; j_call: TRBJ2-7; v_call: TRBV6-1; cdr3_aa: CASSGGQGFSSYEQYF; cdr3_nt: TGTGCCAGCAGTGGCGGACAGGGATTTAGCTCCTACGAGCAGTACTTC
clone_size: .; d_call: TRBD2; j_call: TRBJ2-1; v_call: TRBV11-3; cdr3_aa: CASSLEGLGASGGSNEQFF; cdr3_nt: TGTGCCAGCAGCTTAGAGGGGTTAGGGGCTAGCGGGGGTAGCAATGAGCAGTTCTTC
clone_size: .; d_call: TRBD1; j_call: TRBJ1-2; v_call: TRBV6-5; cdr3_aa: CASSSRTGVVYGYTF; cdr3_nt: TGTGCCAGCAGTTCCCGGACAGGGGTCGTCTATGGCTACACCTTC
clone_size: .; d_call: TRBD2; j_call: TRBJ2-1; v_call: TRBV19; cdr3_aa: CASSRTKGGGPISSYNEQFF; cdr3_nt: TGTGCCAGTAGCCGTACAAAGGGCGGGGGGCCGATAAGCTCCTACAATGAGCAGTTCTTC
clone_size: .; d_call: .; j_call: TRBJ2-5; v_call: TRBV29-1; cdr3_aa: CSTDSFQETQYF; cdr3_nt: TGCAGCACAGACTCATTCCAAGAGACCCAGTACTTC
clone_size: once; d_call: .; j_call: TRBJ1-2; v_call: TRBV25-1; cdr3_aa: CASSERGGSYYGYTF; cdr3_nt: TGTGCCAGCAGTGAGAGGGGGGGTTCCTACTATGGCTACACCTTC
clone_size: .; d_call: .; j_call: TRBJ2-7; v_call: TRBV28; cdr3_aa: CASSLKPGPPYEQYF; cdr3_nt: TGTGCCAGCAGTCTCAAGCCGGGGCCGCCCTACGAGCAGTACTTC
clone_size: .; d_call: .; j_call: TRBJ2-7; v_call: TRBV2; cdr3_aa: CASSEYLRYEQYF; cdr3_nt: TGTGCCAGCAGTGAGTACCTGAGATACGAGCAGTACTTC
clone_size: .; d_call: TRBD1; j_call: TRBJ2-5; v_call: TRBV5-8; cdr3_aa: CASSLPGQGKETQYF; cdr3_nt: TGTGCCAGCAGCTTACCGGGACAGGGGAAGGAGACCCAGTACTTC
clone_size: .; d_call: .; j_call: TRBJ1-5; v_call: TRBV7-2; cdr3_aa: CASSPGSNQPQHF; cdr3_nt: TGTGCCAGCAGCCCCGGGAGCAATCAGCCCCAGCATTTT
clone_size: .; d_call: TRBD1; j_call: TRBJ1-3; v_call: TRBV19; cdr3_aa: CASSSRDSNSGNTIYF; cdr3_nt: TGTGCCAGTAGTTCCCGGGACAGCAACTCTGGAAACACCATATATTTT
clone_size: .; d_call: TRBD1; j_call: TRBJ2-7; v_call: TRBV6-5; cdr3_aa: CATSYSDRASYEQYF; cdr3_nt: TGTGCCACCAGTTACTCGGACAGGGCATCCTACGAGCAGTACTTC
clone_size: .; d_call: TRBD2; j_call: TRBJ2-3; v_call: TRBV10-3; cdr3_aa: CAISVLLAGDYTDTQYF; cdr3_nt: TGTGCCATCAGTGTGCTCCTAGCGGGGGACTACACAGATACGCAGTATTTT
clone_size: .; d_call: .; j_call: TRBJ1-3; v_call: TRBV28; cdr3_aa: CASSLSRLSGNTIYF; cdr3_nt: TGTGCCAGCAGTTTATCCAGGCTCTCTGGAAACACCATATATTTT
clone_size: .; d_call: .; j_call: TRBJ1-1; v_call: TRBV6-4; cdr3_aa: CASSERGSGDTEAFF; cdr3_nt: TGTGCCAGCAGTGAGAGGGGGAGCGGGGACACTGAAGCTTTCTTT
clone_size: .; d_call: TRBD2; j_call: TRBJ2-1; v_call: TRBV7-9; cdr3_aa: CASSSITSGYYNEQFF; cdr3_nt: TGTGCCAGCAGCTCAATCACTAGCGGGTACTACAATGAGCAGTTCTTC
clone_size: .; d_call: .; j_call: TRBJ2-6; v_call: TRBV5-1; cdr3_aa: CASSLNRTQGANVLTF; cdr3_nt: TGCGCCAGCAGCTTGAATAGAACCCAAGGGGCCAACGTCCTGACTTTC
clone_size: .; d_call: TRBD1; j_call: TRBJ1-1; v_call: TRBV5-1; cdr3_aa: CASSCRDSFLNTEAFF; cdr3_nt: TGCGCCAGCAGCTGCCGGGACAGCTTTTTGAACACTGAAGCTTTCTTT
clone_size: .; d_call: .; j_call: TRBJ1-5; v_call: TRBV29-1; cdr3_aa: CSVVEDGLGPQHF; cdr3_nt: TGCAGCGTTGTAGAGGACGGCCTAGGGCCCCAGCATTTT
clone_size: .; d_call: .; j_call: TRBJ2-3; v_call: TRBV4-3; cdr3_aa: CASSQELLGVEGTDTQYF; cdr3_nt: TGCGCCAGCAGCCAAGAACTCCTTGGGGTAGAGGGCACAGATACGCAGTATTTT
clone_size: .; d_call: .; j_call: TRBJ1-2; v_call: TRBV5-1; cdr3_aa: CASRSWAGDTYGYTF; cdr3_nt: TGCGCCAGCCGGAGTTGGGCAGGGGATACTTATGGCTACACCTTC
clone_size: .; d_call: TRBD2; j_call: TRBJ2-7; v_call: TRBV6-6; cdr3_aa: CASRQIQREFDEQYF; cdr3_nt: TGTGCCAGCAGACAAATTCAGCGGGAGTTCGACGAGCAGTACTTC
clone_size: .; d_call: TRBD1; j_call: TRBJ1-2; v_call: TRBV7-2; cdr3_aa: CASSSGTGANYGYTF; cdr3_nt: TGTGCCAGCAGCTCCGGGACAGGGGCGAACTATGGCTACACCTTC
clone_size: .; d_call: .; j_call: TRBJ2-2; v_call: TRBV12-2; cdr3_aa: CASRSKGKRLGPADTGELFF; cdr3_nt: TGTGCAAGTCGCTCTAAGGGTAAGCGGTTGGGGCCGGCGGACACCGGGGAGCTGTTTTTT
clone_size: .; d_call: .; j_call: TRBJ1-6; v_call: TRBV7-9; cdr3_aa: CASTPETDNSPLHF; cdr3_nt: TGTGCCAGCACCCCCGAGACAGATAATTCACCCCTCCACTTT
clone_size: .; d_call: .; j_call: TRBJ1-1; v_call: TRBV5-6; cdr3_aa: CASRPSWGRGKTEAFF; cdr3_nt: TGTGCCAGCAGACCGTCGTGGGGTAGAGGGAAGACTGAAGCTTTCTTT
clone_size: .; d_call: .; j_call: TRBJ1-4; v_call: TRBV19; cdr3_aa: CASSTQTGFRSEKLFF; cdr3_nt: TGTGCCAGTAGTACGCAAACAGGGTTTAGGAGTGAAAAACTGTTTTTT
clone_size: .; d_call: .; j_call: TRBJ2-1; v_call: TRBV6-6; cdr3_aa: CASRGTGTENEQFF; cdr3_nt: TGTGCCAGCAGAGGAACTGGGACTGAGAATGAGCAGTTCTTC